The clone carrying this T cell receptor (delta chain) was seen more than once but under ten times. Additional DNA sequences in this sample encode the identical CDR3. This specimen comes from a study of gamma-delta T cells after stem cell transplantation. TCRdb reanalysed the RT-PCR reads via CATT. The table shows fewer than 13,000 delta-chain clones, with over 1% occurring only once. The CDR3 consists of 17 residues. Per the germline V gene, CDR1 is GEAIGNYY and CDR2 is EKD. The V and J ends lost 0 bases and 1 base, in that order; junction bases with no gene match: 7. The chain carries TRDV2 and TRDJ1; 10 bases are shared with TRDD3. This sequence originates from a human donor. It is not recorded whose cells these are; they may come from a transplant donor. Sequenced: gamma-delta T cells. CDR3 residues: CACDTVGGYATTDKLIF. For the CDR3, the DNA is TGTGCCTGTGACACCGTGGGGGGATACGCAACCACCGATAAACTCATCTTT.